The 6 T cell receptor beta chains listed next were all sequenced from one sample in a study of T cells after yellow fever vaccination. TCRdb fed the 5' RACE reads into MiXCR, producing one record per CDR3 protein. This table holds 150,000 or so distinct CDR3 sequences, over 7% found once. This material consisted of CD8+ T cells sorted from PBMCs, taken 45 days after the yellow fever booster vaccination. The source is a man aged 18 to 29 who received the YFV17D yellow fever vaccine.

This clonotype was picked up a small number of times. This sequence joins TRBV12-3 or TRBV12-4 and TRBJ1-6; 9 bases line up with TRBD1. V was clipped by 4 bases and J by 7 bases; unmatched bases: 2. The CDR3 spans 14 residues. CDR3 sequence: CASSSGTGNSPLHF. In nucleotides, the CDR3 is TGTGCCAGCAGTTCCGGGACAGGGAATTCACCCCTCCACTTT.

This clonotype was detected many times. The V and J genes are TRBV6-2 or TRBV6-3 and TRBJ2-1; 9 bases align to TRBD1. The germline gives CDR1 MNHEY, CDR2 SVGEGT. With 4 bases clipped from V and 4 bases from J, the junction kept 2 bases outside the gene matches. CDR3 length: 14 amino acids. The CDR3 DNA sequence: TGTGCCAGCAGTTTAGGACAGGGGTACAATGAGCAGTTCTTC. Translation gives CASSLGQGYNEQFF.

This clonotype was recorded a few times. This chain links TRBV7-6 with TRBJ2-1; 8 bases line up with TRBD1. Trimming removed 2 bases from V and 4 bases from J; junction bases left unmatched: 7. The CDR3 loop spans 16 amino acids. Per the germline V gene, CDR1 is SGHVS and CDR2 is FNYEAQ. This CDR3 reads CASSLYGTGPYNEQFF. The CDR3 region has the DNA TGTGCCAGCAGCTTATACGGGACAGGACCTTACAATGAGCAGTTCTTC.

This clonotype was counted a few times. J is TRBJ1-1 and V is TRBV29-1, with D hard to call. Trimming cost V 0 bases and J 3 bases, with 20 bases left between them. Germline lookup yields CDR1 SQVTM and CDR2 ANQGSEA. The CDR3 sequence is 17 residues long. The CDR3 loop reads CSVEDRTADRRHTEAFF. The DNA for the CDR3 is TGCAGCGTTGAAGATCGAACGGCCGATCGACGGCACACTGAAGCTTTCTTT.

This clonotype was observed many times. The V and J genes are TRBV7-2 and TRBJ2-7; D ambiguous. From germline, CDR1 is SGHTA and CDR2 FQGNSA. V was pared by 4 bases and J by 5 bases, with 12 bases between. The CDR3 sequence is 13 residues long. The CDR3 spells CASSSPPADEQYF. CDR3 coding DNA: TGTGCCAGCAGCTCCCCTCCGGCGGACGAGCAGTACTTC.

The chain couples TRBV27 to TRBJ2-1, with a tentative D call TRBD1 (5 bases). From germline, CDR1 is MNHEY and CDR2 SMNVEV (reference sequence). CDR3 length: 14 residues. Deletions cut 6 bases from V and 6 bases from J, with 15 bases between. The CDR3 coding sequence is TGTGCCAGCAGATCGGCAGGGCGGTCCAATGAGCAGTTCTTC. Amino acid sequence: CASRSAGRSNEQFF.